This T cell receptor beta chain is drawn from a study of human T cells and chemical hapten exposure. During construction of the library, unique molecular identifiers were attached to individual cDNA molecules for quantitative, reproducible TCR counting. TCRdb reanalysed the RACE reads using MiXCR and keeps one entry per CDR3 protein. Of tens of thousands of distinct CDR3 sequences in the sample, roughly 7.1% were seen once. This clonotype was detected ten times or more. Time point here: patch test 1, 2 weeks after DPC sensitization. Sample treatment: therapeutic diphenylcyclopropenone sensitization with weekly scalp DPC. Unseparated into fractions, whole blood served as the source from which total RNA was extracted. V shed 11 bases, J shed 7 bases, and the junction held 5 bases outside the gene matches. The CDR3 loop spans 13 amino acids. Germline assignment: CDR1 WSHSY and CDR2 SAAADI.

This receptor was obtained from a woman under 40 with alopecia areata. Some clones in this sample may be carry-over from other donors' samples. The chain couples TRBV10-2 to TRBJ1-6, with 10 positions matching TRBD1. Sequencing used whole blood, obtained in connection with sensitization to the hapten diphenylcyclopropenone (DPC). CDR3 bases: TGCGCCGGGAGACAGGGGGCCAATTCACCCCTCCACTTT. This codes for CAGRQGANSPLHF.